Presented here are 24 T cell receptor beta chains from one specimen sequenced in a study of blood T cells in healthy people across ages. For the second PCR, which ran for about 7 to 12 cycles, a sample-barcoded 5' primer and a J-beta primer mix were used. Via MiXCR, TCRdb re-called the 5' RACE reads, giving one row per CDR3 protein. The sample includes 600,000 or so distinct CDR3 sequences, approximately 21% seen only once; the top ten take 3.6%. The source material was blood. The source is a man aged 65 to 85 in good health.

This sequence joins TRBV2 and TRBJ1-4; D gene unclear. This CDR3 is built from 14 residues. V was shortened by 5 bases and J by 0 bases, with 7 bases between the two germline ends. Germline loops: CDR1 SNHLY, CDR2 FYNNEI. CDR3 in DNA: TGTGCCAGCAGTCGACTATCAACTAATGAAAAACTGTTTTTT. Its protein is CASSRLSTNEKLFF.

In this sample, this clonotype turned up a few times. This chain uses TRBV20-1 with TRBJ2-3; TRBD2 matches at 7 bases. After removal of 1 base from V and 4 bases from J, the junction contained 5 bases not matched to a gene. The CDR3 is 14 amino acids. Germline CDR1 DFQATT, CDR2 SNEGSKA (reference sequence). The CDR3 sequence: CSARGEGRADTQYF. The CDR3 coding sequence is TGCAGTGCTAGAGGGGAGGGCCGGGCAGATACGCAGTATTTT.

This clonotype was counted between two and nine times. The V and J genes are TRBV5-1 and TRBJ2-2; D is undetermined. Per the germline V gene, CDR1 is SGHRS and CDR2 is YFSETQ. Trimming took off 0 bases at V and 5 bases at J, with 11 bases between the two ends. The CDR3 has 15 amino acids. The CDR3 loop reads CASSLGASPTGELFF. In DNA form, the CDR3 reads TGCGCCAGCAGCTTGGGGGCCTCACCGACCGGGGAGCTGTTTTTT.

The chain has TRBV3-1 and TRBJ2-1; TRBD2 is a possible D gene (6 bases). Germline values: CDR1 LGHDT, CDR2 YNNKEL (reference sequence). V gave up 0 bases and J gave up 1 base, with 10 bases separating them. The CDR3 extends over 16 amino acids. Here the CDR3 DNA reads TGTGCCAGCAGCCAAGACCGGGAGCGGTCCTACAATGAGCAGTTCTTC. Protein: CASSQDRERSYNEQFF.

In its sample, this clonotype was seen many times. The rearrangement uses TRBV6-6 and TRBJ1-4; unclear D gene. Trimming took 6 bases from V and 2 from J, leaving 10 bases between them. Germline CDR1 and CDR2: MNHNY and SVGAGI (reference sequence). This CDR3 has 14 amino acids. CDR3 coding DNA: TGTGCCAGCAGAGTCGTAACGACTAATGAAAAACTGTTTTTT. It codes for CASRVVTTNEKLFF.

This clonotype was observed a handful of times. This sequence joins TRBV12-3 or TRBV12-4 and TRBJ2-1; D gene unclear. V was cut by 2 bases and J by 7 bases, with 15 bases left in between. This CDR3 is built from 15 residues. Here the CDR3 reads CASSLSLGHGNEQFF. The CDR3 DNA sequence: TGTGCCAGCAGTTTATCGCTGGGCCATGGGAATGAGCAGTTCTTC.

The chain uses TRBV12-3 or TRBV12-4 and TRBJ2-5, with D perhaps assigned TRBD1 or TRBD2 (5 bases each). Trimming stripped 8 bases from V and 1 base from J, with 14 bases between. The CDR3 runs 14 residues. In nucleotides, the CDR3 is TGTGCCAGCGGCTCAGTCGGGACCCAAGAGACCCAGTACTTC. Translation gives CASGSVGTQETQYF.

This clonotype was counted between two and nine times. The V call is TRBV2, the J call TRBJ2-5, with 10 bases fitting TRBD2. With the DNA end fitting TRBJ2-1 better, the J assignment may be wrong. The CDR3 is made up of 14 amino acids. Germline V CDR1 and CDR2: SNHLY, FYNNEI. The CDR3 reads CAGGRTSGYNEQFF. In DNA, the CDR3 is TGTGCCGGGGGGCGGACTAGCGGATACAATGAGCAGTTCTTC.

This chain uses TRBV3-1 with TRBJ1-2, with TRBD1 identical over 7 bases. The CDR3 has 15 amino acids. CDR1 is LGHDT and CDR2 is YNNKEL in the germline V gene (reference sequence). With 1 base clipped from V and 5 bases from J, the junction kept 7 bases outside the gene matches. DNA of the CDR3: TGTGCCAGCAGCCAAGCGGCAGGGGGGGTTTATGGCTACACCTTC. Residues: CASSQAAGGVYGYTF.

There are a few counts of this clonotype. The gene calls are TRBV5-1 and TRBJ2-7; D is undetermined. Trimming pared 0 bases from V and 2 bases from J, leaving 9 bases between. The CDR3 consists of 14 residues. Germline V gives CDR1 SGHRS, CDR2 YFSETQ. The CDR3 DNA sequence: TGCGCCAGCAGCTTGGGCCAGCTCACCTACGAGCAGTACTTC. Translation gives CASSLGQLTYEQYF.

The V call is TRBV3-1, the J call TRBJ2-2; 11 bases match TRBD2. Germline V gene sequence: CDR1 LGHDT, CDR2 YNNKEL (reference sequence). There are 14 residues in the CDR3. V gave up 7 bases and J gave up 6 bases; unmatched junction bases: 4. The DNA for the CDR3 is TGTGCCAGCATCCTAGCGGGAGGATCCGGGGAGCTGTTTTTT. It encodes CASILAGGSGELFF.

The chain employs TRBV7-2 and TRBJ1-4; 7 bases map to TRBD1. The CDR3 is 15 residues long. With 1 base clipped from V and 6 bases from J, the junction kept 5 bases outside the gene matches. The V gene's germline CDR1 is SGHTA and CDR2 FQGNSA. This CDR3 reads CASSLGQGVDEKLFF. CDR3 DNA: TGTGCCAGCAGCTTAGGACAGGGAGTCGATGAAAAACTGTTTTTT. Complete variable domain (other parts from reference TRBV7-2 and TRBJ1-4): GAGVSQSPSNKVTEKGKDVELRCDPISGHTALYWYRQSLGQGLEFLIYFQGNSAPDKSGLPSDRFSAERTGGSVSTLTIQRTQQEDSAVYLCASSLGQGVDEKLFFGSGTQLSVL.

The chain uses TRBV6-1 and TRBJ1-4; perhaps TRBD1 as D (6 bases). V was pared by 7 bases and J by 7 bases, with 16 bases between. Germline CDR1 and CDR2: MNHNS and SASEGT. The CDR3 extends over 14 amino acids. Here the CDR3 reads CASTGGGGGEKLFF. The CDR3 nucleotides are TGTGCCAGCACCGGGGGAGGGGGTGGTGAAAAACTGTTTTTT.

J is TRBJ2-7 and V is TRBV28; 9 bases are a match to TRBD1. This CDR3 spans 15 amino acids. The junction had 7 bases not matched to a gene; V was cut back by 6 bases and J by 1 base. CDR1 MDHEN and CDR2 SYDVKM come from the germline V gene. DNA for the CDR3: TGTGCCAGCAGGCGAACAGGGGGCGGGTCCTACGAGCAGTACTTC. Residues: CASRRTGGGSYEQYF. Using reference TRBV28 and TRBJ2-7 for the parts outside the CDR3, the full variable domain is DVKVTQSSRYLVKRTGEKVFLECVQDMDHENMFWYRQDPGLGLRLIYFSYDVKMKEKGDIPEGYSVSREKKERFSLILESASTNQTSMYLCASRRTGGGSYEQYFGPGTRLTVT.

The CDR3: CASSQWGSSYNEQFF. CDR3 DNA sequence: TGTGCCAGCAGCCAATGGGGTAGCTCCTACAATGAGCAGTTCTTC. The chain joins TRBV14 to TRBJ2-1; no clear D gene. Looked up from germline, CDR1 is SGHDN and CDR2 is FVKESK. The ends were cut back, 2 bases at V and 0 bases at J, with 8 bases in the middle. The CDR3 runs to 15 residues. Supplemented by reference TRBV14 and TRBJ2-1, the full variable domain reads EAGVTQFPSHSVIEKGQTVTLRCDPISGHDNLYWYRRVMGKEIKFLLHFVKESKQDESGMPNNRFLAERTGGTYSTLKVQPAELEDSGVYFCASSQWGSSYNEQFFGPGTRLTVL.

The V gene is TRBV7-8, the J gene TRBJ2-1; no definite D call. V was cut by 0 bases and J by 6 bases, with 12 bases left in between. Germline V CDR1 and CDR2: SGHVS, FQNEAQ. The CDR3 contains 15 residues. CDR3 protein: CASSLARKGSNEQFF. The CDR3 DNA is TGTGCCAGCAGCTTAGCACGAAAAGGTTCCAATGAGCAGTTCTTC.

The V gene is TRBV9, the J gene TRBJ2-7; TRBD1 aligns across 7 bases. Germline V gene sequence: CDR1 SGDLS, CDR2 YYNGEE. Trimming cost V 2 bases and J 4 bases; bases outside gene matches: 9. The CDR3 runs 15 residues. Written as DNA, the CDR3 is TGTGCCAGCAGCGTTCAAGCAGGGGGAGTATACGAGCAGTACTTC. Its translation is CASSVQAGGVYEQYF.

The rearrangement uses TRBV20-1 and TRBJ2-5; TRBD1 matches at 9 bases. The CDR3 loop spans 14 amino acids. The J segment lost 5 bases and the V segment lost 2 bases, leaving 6 bases of the junction unmatched. In germline, CDR1 is DFQATT, CDR2 SNEGSKA (reference sequence). For the CDR3, the DNA is TGCAGTGCTAGACCGGGACAGGGTGGGGAGACCCAGTACTTC. The encoded protein is CSARPGQGGETQYF.

The J gene is TRBJ2-2, the V gene TRBV4-3, with 8 bases aligning to TRBD1. The junction had 6 bases not matched to a gene; V was cut back by 3 bases and J by 3 bases. The CDR3 extends over 16 amino acids. CDR1 is LGHNA and CDR2 is YSLEER in the germline V gene. The CDR3 spells CASSQAGTGYTGELFF. The DNA for the CDR3 is TGCGCCAGCAGCCAGGCCGGGACAGGATACACCGGGGAGCTGTTTTTT.

The chain links TRBV3-1 to TRBJ2-3; D gene unclear. The CDR3 is made up of 15 amino acids. Germline V lookup: CDR1 LGHDT, CDR2 YNNKEL (reference sequence). The V gene lost 1 base and the J gene lost 1 base, with 9 bases spanning the gap. Here the CDR3 DNA reads TGTGCCAGCAGCCAAGTGGGCCCCGGCACAGATACGCAGTATTTT. It is translated as CASSQVGPGTDTQYF.

In its sample, this clonotype was seen a few times. This sequence joins TRBV28 and TRBJ2-2; 11 bases line up with TRBD1. The length of the CDR3 is 16 residues. The V gene's germline CDR1 is MDHEN and CDR2 SYDVKM. J lost 3 bases, V lost 3 bases, and 3 bases had no gene match. CDR3 protein: CASSFGTGGHTGELFF. For the CDR3, the DNA is TGTGCCAGCAGTTTCGGGACAGGGGGTCACACCGGGGAGCTGTTTTTT. Together with reference TRBV28 and TRBJ2-2, the CDR3 gives the full variable domain: DVKVTQSSRYLVKRTGEKVFLECVQDMDHENMFWYRQDPGLGLRLIYFSYDVKMKEKGDIPEGYSVSREKKERFSLILESASTNQTSMYLCASSFGTGGHTGELFFGEGSRLTVL.

The V gene is TRBV20-1, the J gene TRBJ2-1; 11 bases align to TRBD2. The CDR3 length is 17 residues. In germline, CDR1 is DFQATT, CDR2 SNEGSKA (reference sequence). The junction had 10 bases not matched to a gene; V was cut back by 2 bases and J by 4 bases. In DNA, the CDR3 is TGCAGTGCTAGAACCATACCCGGGACTAGCGGTTACAATGAGCAGTTCTTC. It specifies CSARTIPGTSGYNEQFF.

V gene TRBV2 combines with J gene TRBJ1-5; D unclear. The V end was cut by 4 bases, the J end by 4 bases, with 8 bases between. The germline gives CDR1 SNHLY, CDR2 FYNNEI. The CDR3 is made up of 13 amino acids. CDR3 residues: CASSVPPNQPQHF. The DNA of the CDR3 is TGTGCCAGCAGTGTTCCACCAAATCAGCCCCAGCATTTT. The full variable domain, completed using reference TRBV2 and TRBJ1-5, is EPEVTQTPSHQVTQMGQEVILRCVPISNHLYFYWYRQILGQKVEFLVSFYNNEISEKSEIFDDQFSVERPDGSNFTLKIRSTKLEDSAMYFCASSVPPNQPQHFGDGTRLSIL.

This clonotype came up a few times. The chain recombines TRBV9 with TRBJ1-4; D may be TRBD1 (6 bases). The CDR3 is 15 residues long. Germline CDR1 is SGDLS and CDR2 is YYNGEE. Trimming cost V 4 bases and J 8 bases, with 18 bases left between them. CDR3 region: CASSFGGGAVEKLFF. The CDR3 region has the DNA TGTGCCAGCAGCTTCGGTGGGGGCGCCGTGGAAAAACTGTTTTTT. The full variable domain, completed using reference TRBV9 and TRBJ1-4, is DSGVTQTPKHLITATGQRVTLRCSPRSGDLSVYWYQQSLDQGLQFLIQYYNGEERAKGNILERFSAQQFPDLHSELNLSSLELGDSALYFCASSFGGGAVEKLFFGSGTQLSVL.